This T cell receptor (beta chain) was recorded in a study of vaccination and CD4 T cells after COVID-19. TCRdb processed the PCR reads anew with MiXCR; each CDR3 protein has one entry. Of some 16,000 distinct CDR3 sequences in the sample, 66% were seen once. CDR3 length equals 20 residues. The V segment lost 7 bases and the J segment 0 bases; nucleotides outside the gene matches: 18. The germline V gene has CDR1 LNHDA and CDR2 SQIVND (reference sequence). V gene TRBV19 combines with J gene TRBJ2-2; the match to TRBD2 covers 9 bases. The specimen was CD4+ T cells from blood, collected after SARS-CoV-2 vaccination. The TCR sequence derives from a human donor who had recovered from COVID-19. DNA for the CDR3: TGTGCCAGTACCTCGGGAGGGACTAGCAGGAGTCAAGCGAACACCGGGGAGCTGTTTTTT. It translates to CASTSGGTSRSQANTGELFF.